These 4 T cell receptor beta chains originate from one sample sequenced in a study of blood T cell repertoires in COVID-19. Sequenced by immunoSEQ multiplex PCR; TCRdb stores in-frame clones only, minus some. The repertoire holds about 72,000 clones, with 80% to 95% as singletons. Sequencing used peripheral blood. These receptors originate from a woman between 55 and 75 years old with active COVID-19.

The sample holds a few counts of this clone. The rearrangement uses TRBV6-5 and TRBJ2-5, with 7 bases identical to TRBD1. CDR3 length: 12 residues. CDR1 is MNHEY and CDR2 is SVGAGI in the germline V gene. Trimming removed 10 bases from V and 2 bases from J; junction bases left unmatched: 4. The CDR3 nucleotides are TGTGCCATAAAGGGACAGCAAGAGACCCAGTACTTC. It yields the protein CAIKGQQETQYF.

A remark on this clone: An end of the junction does not agree with germline; a read error may underlie this. The chain employs TRBV5-1 and TRBJ1-2, with 8 bases fitting TRBD1. This CDR3 region has 13 residues. CDR1 and CDR2 (germline): SGHRS, YFSETQ. The CDR3 reads CASSPETGQGPLF. CDR3 coding DNA: TGCGCCAGCAGCCCCGAGACAGGACAGGGTCCCCTCTTC.

V usage is TRBV27 and J usage is TRBJ2-7; D remains ambiguous. Deletions cut 4 bases from V and 0 bases from J, with 13 bases between. Germline V gene lookup returns CDR1 MNHEY and CDR2 SMNVEV (reference sequence). The CDR3 consists of 15 residues. The CDR3 DNA is TGTGCCAGCAGTTCCCCCGCTAGGAGCTCCTACGAGCAGTACTTC. Amino acids: CASSSPARSSYEQYF.

The chain has TRBV18 and TRBJ1-1; unclear D gene. The germline CDR1 and CDR2 sequences are KGHSH and LQKENI. The CDR3 covers 13 residues. Trimming took 2 bases from V and 1 from J, leaving 5 bases between them. CDR3 DNA sequence: TGTGCCAGCTCACCATCACAGAACACTGAAGCTTTCTTT. It yields the protein CASSPSQNTEAFF.